The 9 T cell receptor beta chains in this list originate from one sample, sequenced in a study of cytomegalovirus exposure and HLA in healthy donors. The table came from immunoSEQ multiplex PCR; TCRdb's copy has only in-frame clones and leaves some out. Here the sample spans under 150,000 clones, more than 75% being singletons. The sample taken for sequencing was PBMCs. The receptors stem from a man aged 18 to 30 in good health and CMV-seropositive.

The V gene is TRBV19, the J gene TRBJ2-7, with 7 bases matching TRBD1. CDR3 length: 15 residues. Unmatched junction bases numbered 8, after V lost 3 bases and J lost 3 bases. The V gene's germline CDR1 is LNHDA and CDR2 SQIVND (reference sequence). The CDR3 loop is CASSITPGGDYEQYF. The CDR3 DNA reads as TGTGCCAGTAGTATTACACCAGGGGGTGACTACGAGCAGTACTTC.

The genes are TRBV5-1 and TRBJ2-6; D may be TRBD2 (6 bases). The length of the CDR3 is 17 residues. Trimming left V 0 bases short and J 0 bases short, with 10 bases between. The germline gives CDR1 SGHRS, CDR2 YFSETQ. In DNA, the CDR3 is TGCGCCAGCAGCTTGGAGGCGGGAAGCTCTGGGGCCAACGTCCTGACTTTC. Translation gives CASSLEAGSSGANVLTF. Using reference TRBV5-1 and TRBJ2-6 for the parts outside the CDR3, the full variable domain is KAGVTQTPRYLIKTRGQQVTLSCSPISGHRSVSWYQQTPGQGLQFLFEYFSETQRNKGNFPGRFSGRQFSNSRSEMNVSTLELGDSALYLCASSLEAGSSGANVLTFGAGSRLTVL.

This chain uses TRBV11-3 with TRBJ2-1; 8 bases agree with TRBD2. Germline V gene data show CDR1 as SGHNT and CDR2 as YENEEA. The ends lost 4 bases at V and 8 bases at J; junction bases unmatched: 13. This CDR3 comprises 16 residues. The chain's CDR3 is CASSSPFGGASDEQFF. The CDR3, as DNA: TGTGCCAGCAGCTCCCCGTTCGGGGGGGCCAGCGATGAGCAGTTCTTC.

This rearrangement joins TRBV11-3 to TRBJ2-7; weak D call: TRBD1 (6 bases). The CDR3 length is 18 residues. V lost 3 bases and J 0 bases, leaving 21 bases between the germline ends. Germline V gives CDR1 SGHNT, CDR2 YENEEA. CDR3 nucleotide sequence: TGTGCCAGCAGCTTGGTGCGGTGGGGGCGCATCGGCTCCTACGAGCAGTACTTC. Translated, it gives CASSLVRWGRIGSYEQYF.

The chain joins TRBV13 to TRBJ1-1, with TRBD1 identical over 8 bases. Unmatched junction bases numbered 2, after V lost 5 bases and J lost 0 bases. The CDR3 totals 14 residues. Germline-derived CDR1 and CDR2 are PRHDT and FYEKMQ (reference sequence). CDR3 sequence: CASSMTGVNTEAFF. The CDR3 nucleotides read TGTGCCAGCAGCATGACAGGGGTGAACACTGAAGCTTTCTTT.

The V and J genes are TRBV6-5 and TRBJ2-2, with TRBD1 matching over 10 bases. V gave up 0 bases and J gave up 7 bases; unmatched junction bases: 5. Looked up from germline, CDR1 is MNHEY and CDR2 is SVGAGI. The CDR3 sequence is 16 residues long. This CDR3 is CASSYSGQGFGGELFF. The CDR3 bases are TGTGCCAGCAGTTACTCGGGACAGGGGTTCGGCGGGGAGCTGTTTTTT.

Written as DNA, the CDR3 is TGTGCCAGCAGAGACAGTTCATCCTACAATGAGCAGTTCTTC. This translates into CASRDSSSYNEQFF. The chain recombines TRBV6-5 with TRBJ2-1; D perhaps matches TRBD1 (5 bases). V lost 6 bases, J lost 1 base, and 10 bases lay in between. The germline V gene encodes CDR1 MNHEY and CDR2 SVGAGI. CDR3 size: 14 residues.

The V call is TRBV7-2, the J call TRBJ1-2; D is possibly TRBD1 (6 bases). The CDR3 runs to 15 residues. The germline V gene encodes CDR1 SGHTA and CDR2 FQGNSA. V was trimmed by 4 bases and J by 8 bases, leaving 20 bases between them. CDR3 nucleotide sequence: TGTGCCAGCAGCTCCTCGGGGGGGCTTGCGAGAGGCTACACCTTC. This translates into CASSSSGGLARGYTF.

In DNA, the CDR3 is TGCGCCAGCAGTAGAGGACAGGGGGCGTACGAGCAGTACTTC. Residues: CASSRGQGAYEQYF. The chain employs TRBV5-1 and TRBJ2-7; 11 bases agree with TRBD1. After removal of 5 bases from V and 4 bases from J, the junction contained 5 bases not matched to a gene. This CDR3 contains 14 residues. CDR1 SGHRS and CDR2 YFSETQ come from the germline V gene.